This T cell receptor beta chain emerged from a study of T cell repertoires in cytomegalovirus infection. Trimming shortened V by 0 bases and J by 1 base, and 6 bases separated the two germline ends. Looked up from germline, CDR1 is GTSNPN and CDR2 is SVGIG (reference sequence). The CDR3 consists of 13 residues. TCRdb analysed the reads with MiXCR anew, one entry per CDR3 protein. The table has 310,000 or so distinct CDR3 sequences, approximately 25% seen once. This clonotype appeared a single time. Its antigen is not identified. Study results and limitations: Public TCR beta family frequency separated CMV-and-HLA carriers, including in an independent cohort.

The receptor was derived from a human donor in good health (CMV status not recorded). Some clones in this sample may be carry-over from other donors' samples. The chain links TRBV30 to TRBJ1-1, with D possibly TRBD1 on 5 matching bases. The material sequenced was cultured PBMCs, taken from culture after CMV antigen stimulation. Here the CDR3 reads CAWSVGANTEAFF. CDR3 nucleotide sequence: TGTGCCTGGAGTGTAGGGGCGAACACTGAAGCTTTCTTT. Full variable domain (outside the CDR3, taken from reference TRBV30 and TRBJ1-1): SQTIHQWPATLVQPVGSPLSLECTVEGTSNPNLYWYRQAAGRGLQLLFYSVGIGQISSEVPQNLSASRPQDRQFILSSKKLLLSDSGFYLCAWSVGANTEAFFGQGTRLTVV.